This T cell receptor beta chain was sequenced for a study of T cell repertoires in cytomegalovirus infection. Across the whole study: Both a matching HLA type and CMV infection were indicated by public TCR beta signatures.

Trimming shortened V by 0 bases and J by 1 base, and 7 bases separated the two germline ends. The germline CDR1 and CDR2 sequences are SGDLS and YYNGEE. The CDR3 runs to 14 residues. About this clonotype: Its target is unknown.

Using its own MiXCR run on the reads, TCRdb lists one record per CDR3 protein. The table includes roughly 140,000 distinct CDR3 sequences, roughly a quarter detected once. Whole-study results and caveats: Across the ex vivo response, the dominant clonotypes were HLA-C-restricted CMV-specific TCR beta clonotypes. Using cumulative public TCR beta family frequency, the authors identified those who carried CMV together with the relevant HLA.

This sequence joins TRBV9 and TRBJ1-1; tentative D call: TRBD1 (6 bases). Material: PBMCs. The clonotype was recovered from a human donor in good health (CMV status not recorded). Some clones in this sample may be carry-over from other donors' samples. CDR3 residues: CASSVEGGNTEAFF. In DNA form, the CDR3 reads TGTGCCAGCAGCGTAGAGGGGGGGAACACTGAAGCTTTCTTT.